Given below is one TCR beta chain in context. The data stem from a study of naive and memory T cell subsets. Cells stained for CD3, CD4, CD8, CD45RA, CD27 and viability were sorted into four CD45RA/CD27 subsets. Two oligonucleotides, mixed equimolar, formed the beta constant-region primer covering TRBC1 and TRBC2. Each CDR3 protein gets one entry after TCRdb re-called the UMI-ligation and nested PCR reads with MiXCR. Of 84,000 or so distinct CDR3 sequences in the sample, around 7% were seen once. Trimming at V came to 5 bases and at J to 4 bases, leaving 6 bases not matched to a gene. Per the germline V gene, CDR1 is SGHTA and CDR2 is FQGNSA. The CDR3 totals 16 residues.

Sequencing was performed on central memory CD4+ T cells from blood. The chain couples TRBV7-2 to TRBJ2-5, with TRBD2 matching 14 bases. The receptor was derived from a human donor in good health. The CDR3 DNA reads as TGTGCCAGCAGCCCGACTAGCGGGAGGGCCGGAGAGACCCAGTACTTC. Translation: CASSPTSGRAGETQYF.